This TCR beta chain originates from a study of T cells in Graves' hyperthyroidism and ophthalmopathy. At the level of the study: At the time of initial diagnosis and before any treatment, peripheral blood was collected.

TCR beta CDR3 regions were amplified from RNA transcripts. First-round RT-PCR with HTBI primers amplified the TCR CDR3 region. TCRdb reanalysed the multiplex PCR reads using MiXCR and keeps one entry per CDR3 protein. The repertoire consists of 300,000 to 400,000 distinct CDR3 sequences, with about 14% occurring once and the leading ten covering roughly a fifth. In its sample, this clonotype was seen a few times. As yet, its antigen is unknown. Those patients with uncontrolled infection, other autoimmune disease, pregnancy or lactation were excluded. Whole-study results and caveats: Most expanded thyroid clonotypes above 0.001 also appeared in blood. The authors' 13 V-J model separated ophthalmopathy from stable hyperthyroidism.

This CDR3 comprises 15 residues. Germline V gene sequence: CDR1 LGHNA, CDR2 YNFKEQ. V was clipped by 0 bases and J by 2 bases, with 11 bases between them. The chain employs TRBV4-2 and TRBJ2-7; D is possibly TRBD2 (6 bases). The sequenced sample was blood. This clonotype originated in a young woman with Graves' ophthalmopathy. The CDR3 is CASSQERGWTYEQYF. In DNA form, the CDR3 reads TGTGCCAGCAGCCAAGAGCGGGGCTGGACCTACGAGCAGTACTTC.